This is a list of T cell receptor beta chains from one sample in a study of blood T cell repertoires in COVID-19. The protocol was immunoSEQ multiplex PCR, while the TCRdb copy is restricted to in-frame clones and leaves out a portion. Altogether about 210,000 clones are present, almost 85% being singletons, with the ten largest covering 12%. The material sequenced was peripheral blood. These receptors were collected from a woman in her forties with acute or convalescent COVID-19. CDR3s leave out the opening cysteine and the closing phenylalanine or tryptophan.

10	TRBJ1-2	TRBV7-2	ASSSVTGGYT
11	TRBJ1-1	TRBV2	ASTTVNVFVAF
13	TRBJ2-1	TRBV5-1	ASSLAGTGSNEQF
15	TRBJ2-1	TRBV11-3	ASSPGLAPSSYNEQF
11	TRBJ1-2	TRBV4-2	ASNREGPYGYT
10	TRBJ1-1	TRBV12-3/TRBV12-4	ASSTGGREAF
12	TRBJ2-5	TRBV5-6	ASSSGTVQETQY
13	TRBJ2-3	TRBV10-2	ASSEMGLATDTQY
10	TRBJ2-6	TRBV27	ASRGTANVLT
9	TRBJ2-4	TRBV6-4	ASREANIQY
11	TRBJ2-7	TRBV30	AWSVGLTTEQY
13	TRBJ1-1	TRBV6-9	ASSYRTGGDGGAF
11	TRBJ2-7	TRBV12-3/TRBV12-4	ASSTGLTYEQY
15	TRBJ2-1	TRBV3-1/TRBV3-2	ASSQGFGTTIYNEQF
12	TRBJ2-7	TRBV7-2	ASSAEARSYEQY
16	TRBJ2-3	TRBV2	ASKRPGTSGGSTDTQY
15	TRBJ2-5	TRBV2	ASSEAWASGLQETQY
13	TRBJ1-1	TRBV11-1	ASSATGGARHEAF
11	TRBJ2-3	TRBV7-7	ASSSAGRDTQY
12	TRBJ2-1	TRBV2	ASSFRGPYNEQF
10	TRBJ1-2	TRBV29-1	SVGGINYGYT
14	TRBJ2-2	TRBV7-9	ASSSPGQGNTGELF
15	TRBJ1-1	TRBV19	ASSIPPPAGGNTEAF
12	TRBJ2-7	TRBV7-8	ASSSPTGAREQY
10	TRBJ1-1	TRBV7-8	ASSLTGLEAF
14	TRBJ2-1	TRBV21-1	ASSKIASGLSDEQF
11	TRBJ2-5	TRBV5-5	ASSFRGQETQY
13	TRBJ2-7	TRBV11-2	ASSLGGQGLYEQY
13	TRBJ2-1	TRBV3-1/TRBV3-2	ASSQEVAETNEQF
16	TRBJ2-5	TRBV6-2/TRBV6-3	ASSPRTSGRAGDETQY
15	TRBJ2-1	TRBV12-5	ASGSGAGTSDLNEQF
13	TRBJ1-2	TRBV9	ASSKGDRGYYGYT
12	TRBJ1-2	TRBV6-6	ASSNLDSNYGYT
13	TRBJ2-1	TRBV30	AWSVGTSGYNEQF
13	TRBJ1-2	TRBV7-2	ASSSNLGGNYGYT
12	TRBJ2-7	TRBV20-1	SASFVAGSSEQY
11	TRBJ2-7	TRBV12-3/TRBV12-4	ASRYGGAYEQY
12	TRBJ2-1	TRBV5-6	ASSGTGYKNEQF
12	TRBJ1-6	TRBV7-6	ASSLGQGVSPLH
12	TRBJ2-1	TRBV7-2	ASRRTSGRSEQF
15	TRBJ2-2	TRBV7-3	ASSLNAGGLDTGELF
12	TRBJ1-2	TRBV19	ASSRAGANYGYT
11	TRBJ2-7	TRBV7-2	ASSSDRGYEQY
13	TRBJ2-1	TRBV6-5	ASSPLTGENNEQF
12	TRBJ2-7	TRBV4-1	ASSQDAGRDEQY
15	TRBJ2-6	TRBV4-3	ASSPQKGVTGANVLT